This T cell receptor (beta chain) was identified during a study of T cell responses to AZD1222 COVID-19 vaccine. About the research overall: The study pooled second doses at about 4 or about 12 weeks. Study conclusions and caveats: Regions left unmutated in variants are reportedly the target of nearly half of spike-specific TCRs. White British people made up most donors, females outnumbered males, and clonal diversity was possibly underestimated.

Profiling relied on immunoSEQ multiplex PCR, and the TCRdb table lists in-frame clones only, not all of them. The table shows about 140,000 clones, with approximately 90% occurring only once. About this clone: Its cognate antigen is unknown.

Germline values: CDR1 SNHLY, CDR2 FYNNEI. The CDR3 spans 16 residues. The germline V and J ends were trimmed by 4 bases and 5 bases, with 21 bases remaining between them. The starting material was peripheral blood, obtained on day 0 of AZD1222 vaccination. V is TRBV2 and J is TRBJ2-7; tentatively, D is TRBD1 (6 bases). This receptor was identified in an adult in good health. CDR3 sequence: CASSGARGVGWDEQYF. The CDR3 region has the DNA TGTGCCAGCAGTGGAGCCAGGGGAGTAGGTTGGGACGAGCAGTACTTC.